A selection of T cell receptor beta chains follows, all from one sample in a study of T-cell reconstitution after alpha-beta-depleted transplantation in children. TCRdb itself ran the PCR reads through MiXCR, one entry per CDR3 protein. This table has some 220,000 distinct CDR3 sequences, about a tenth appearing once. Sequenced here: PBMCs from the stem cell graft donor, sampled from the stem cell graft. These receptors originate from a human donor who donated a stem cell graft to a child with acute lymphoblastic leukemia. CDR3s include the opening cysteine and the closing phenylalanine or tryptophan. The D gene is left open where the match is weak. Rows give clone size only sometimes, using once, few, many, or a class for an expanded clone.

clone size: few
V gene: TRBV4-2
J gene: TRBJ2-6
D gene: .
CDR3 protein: CASSQDGLAGANVLTF
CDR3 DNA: TGTGCCAGCAGCCAAGATGGGCTGGCTGGGGCCAACGTCCTGACTTTC

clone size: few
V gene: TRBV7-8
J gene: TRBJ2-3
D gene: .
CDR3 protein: CASSNYPGTLGTDTQYF
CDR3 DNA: TGTGCCAGCAGCAATTATCCCGGGACTCTTGGCACAGATACGCAGTATTTT

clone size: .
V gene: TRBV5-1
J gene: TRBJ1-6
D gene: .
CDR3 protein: CASSLGQGAGTTNSPLHF
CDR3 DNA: TGCGCCAGCAGCTTAGGGCAGGGTGCTGGTACAACTAATTCACCCCTCCACTTT

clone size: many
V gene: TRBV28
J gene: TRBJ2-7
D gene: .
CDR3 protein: CASSFSDNLLYEQYF
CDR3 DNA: TGTGCCAGCAGTTTTTCGGACAACCTTCTCTACGAGCAGTACTTC

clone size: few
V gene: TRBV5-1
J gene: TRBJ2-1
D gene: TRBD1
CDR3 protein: CASSHGQGMDEQFF
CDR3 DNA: TGCGCCAGCAGCCACGGACAGGGGATGGATGAGCAGTTCTTC

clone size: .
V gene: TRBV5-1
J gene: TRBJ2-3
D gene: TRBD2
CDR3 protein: CASSLAGGGANTDTQYF
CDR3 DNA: TGCGCCAGCAGCTTGGCTGGCGGGGGGGCCAACACAGATACGCAGTATTTT

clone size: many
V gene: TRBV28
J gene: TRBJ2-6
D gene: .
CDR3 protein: CASTLGWGAGANVLTF
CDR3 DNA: TGTGCCAGCACATTGGGGTGGGGTGCTGGGGCCAACGTCCTGACTTTC

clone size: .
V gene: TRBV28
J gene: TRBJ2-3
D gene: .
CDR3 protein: CAMAHGLLTDTQYF
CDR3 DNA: TGTGCCATGGCCCATGGGCTCCTCACAGATACGCAGTATTTT

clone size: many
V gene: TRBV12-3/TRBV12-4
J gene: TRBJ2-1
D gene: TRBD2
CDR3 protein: CASSPLSVTSGGPGGEQFF
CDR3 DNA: TGTGCCAGCAGTCCCCTCTCGGTGACTAGCGGGGGACCAGGGGGTGAGCAGTTCTTC

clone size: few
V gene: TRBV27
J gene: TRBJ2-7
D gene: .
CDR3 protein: CASSSVGAAAPGEQYF
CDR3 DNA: TGTGCCAGCAGTTCCGTTGGGGCGGCCGCCCCTGGCGAGCAGTACTTC

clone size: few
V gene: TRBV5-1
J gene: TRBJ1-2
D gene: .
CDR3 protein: CASSLGPTTGAVGYTF
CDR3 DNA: TGCGCCAGCAGCTTGGGTCCGACCACGGGAGCGGTAGGCTACACCTTC

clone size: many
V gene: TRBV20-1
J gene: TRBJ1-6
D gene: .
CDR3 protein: CSARISGRDSPLHF
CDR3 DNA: TGCAGTGCTAGAATCAGTGGCAGGGATTCACCCCTCCACTTT

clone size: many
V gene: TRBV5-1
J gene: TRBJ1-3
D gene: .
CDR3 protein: CASRAVVGTYSGNTIYF
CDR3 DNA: TGCGCCAGCAGGGCGGTGGTCGGGACCTACTCTGGAAACACCATATATTTT

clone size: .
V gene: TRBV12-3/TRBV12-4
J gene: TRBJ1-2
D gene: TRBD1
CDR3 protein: CAISLGAGGGYTF
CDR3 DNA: TGTGCCATCAGTTTAGGTGCAGGGGGTGGCTACACCTTC

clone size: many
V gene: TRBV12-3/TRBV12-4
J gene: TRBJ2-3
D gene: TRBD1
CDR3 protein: CASSSLDSPPTGAQYF
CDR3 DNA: TGTGCCAGCAGTTCCCTGGACAGTCCGCCCACAGGGGCGCAGTATTTT

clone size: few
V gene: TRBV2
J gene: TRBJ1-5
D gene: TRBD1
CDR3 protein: CASSEETGRISNQPQHF
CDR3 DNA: TGTGCCAGCAGTGAGGAGACAGGGAGAATTAGCAATCAGCCCCAGCATTTT

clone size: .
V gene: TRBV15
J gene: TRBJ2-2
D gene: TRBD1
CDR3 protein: CATTSVGQMNTGELFF
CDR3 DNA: TGTGCCACCACCTCAGTGGGACAGATGAACACCGGGGAGCTGTTTTTT

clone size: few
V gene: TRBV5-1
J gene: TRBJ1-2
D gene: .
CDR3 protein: CASRTTYDYGYTF
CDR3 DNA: TGCGCCAGCCGGACAACCTATGACTATGGCTACACCTTC

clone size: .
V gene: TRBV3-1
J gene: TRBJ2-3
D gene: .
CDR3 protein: CASSQTGWEQYF
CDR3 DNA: TGTGCCAGCAGCCAAACTGGTTGGGAGCAGTATTTT

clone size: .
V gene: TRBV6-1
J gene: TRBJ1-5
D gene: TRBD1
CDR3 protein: CASSDTGGVQPQHF
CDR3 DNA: TGTGCCAGCAGCGACACAGGGGGTGTGCAGCCCCAGCATTTT

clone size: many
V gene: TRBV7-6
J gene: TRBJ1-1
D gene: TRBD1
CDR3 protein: CASSLAGQGAVFAEAFF
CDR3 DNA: TGTGCCAGCAGCTTAGCGGGACAGGGGGCGGTATTCGCTGAAGCTTTCTTT

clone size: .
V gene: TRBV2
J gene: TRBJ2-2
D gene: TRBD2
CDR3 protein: CASSGPGGYTGELFF
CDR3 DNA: TGTGCCAGCAGTGGGCCGGGGGGGTACACCGGGGAGCTGTTTTTT

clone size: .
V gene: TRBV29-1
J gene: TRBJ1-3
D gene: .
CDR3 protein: CSVGAGELSGNTIYF
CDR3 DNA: TGCAGCGTTGGGGCAGGGGAATTGTCTGGAAACACCATATATTTT

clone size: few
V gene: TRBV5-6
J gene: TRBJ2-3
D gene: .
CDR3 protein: CASSLGIGFGTDTQYF
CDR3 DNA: TGTGCCAGCAGCTTGGGAATAGGCTTCGGCACAGATACGCAGTATTTT

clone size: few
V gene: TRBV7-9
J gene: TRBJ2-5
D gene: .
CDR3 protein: CASSTLGVGPSETQYF
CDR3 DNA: TGTGCCAGCAGCACACTCGGCGTCGGCCCCTCAGAGACCCAGTACTTC

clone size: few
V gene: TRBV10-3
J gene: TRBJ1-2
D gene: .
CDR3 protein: CASKLQGDYGYTF
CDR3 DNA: TGTGCCAGCAAACTACAGGGAGACTATGGCTACACCTTC

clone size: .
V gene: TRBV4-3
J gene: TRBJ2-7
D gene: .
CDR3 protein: CASSQDLVPSYEQYF
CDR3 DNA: TGCGCCAGCAGCCAAGACCTGGTACCATCCTACGAGCAGTACTTC

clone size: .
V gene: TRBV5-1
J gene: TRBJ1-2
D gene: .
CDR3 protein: CASSHGAAYGYTF
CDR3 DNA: TGCGCCAGCAGTCATGGGGCAGCCTATGGCTACACCTTC

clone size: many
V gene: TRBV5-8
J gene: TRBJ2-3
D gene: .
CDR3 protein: CASSLYRVDTQYF
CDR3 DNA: TGTGCCAGCAGCTTGTACAGGGTTGATACGCAGTATTTT

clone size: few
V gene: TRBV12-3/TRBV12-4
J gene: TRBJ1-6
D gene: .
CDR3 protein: CASSLVFSPLHF
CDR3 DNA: TGTGCCAGCAGTTTAGTGTTCTCACCCCTCCACTTT

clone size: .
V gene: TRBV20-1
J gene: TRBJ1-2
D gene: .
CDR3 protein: CSARGDGTNYGYTF
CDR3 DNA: TGCAGTGCTAGAGGGGACGGCACTAACTATGGCTACACCTTC

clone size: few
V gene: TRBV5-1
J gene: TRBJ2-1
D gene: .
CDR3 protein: CASSFSVRQAQFF
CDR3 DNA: TGCGCCAGCAGCTTCTCCGTGCGACAGGCACAGTTCTTC

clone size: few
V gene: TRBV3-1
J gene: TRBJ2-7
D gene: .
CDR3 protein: CASSQGGRDSYEQYF
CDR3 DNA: TGTGCCAGCAGCCAAGGGGGACGGGACTCCTACGAGCAGTACTTC

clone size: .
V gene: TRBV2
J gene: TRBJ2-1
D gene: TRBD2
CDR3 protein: CASSEGGSSYNEQFF
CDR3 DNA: TGTGCCAGCAGTGAGGGGGGGAGCTCCTACAATGAGCAGTTCTTC

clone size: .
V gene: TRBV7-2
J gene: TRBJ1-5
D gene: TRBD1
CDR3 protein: CASSQGQNSNQPQHF
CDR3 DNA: TGTGCCAGCAGCCAGGGACAGAATAGCAATCAGCCCCAGCATTTT

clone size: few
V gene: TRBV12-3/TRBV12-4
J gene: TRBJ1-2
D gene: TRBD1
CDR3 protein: CASNPTGTDKVTF
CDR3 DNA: TGTGCCAGCAACCCTACCGGGACAGATAAAGTAACCTTC

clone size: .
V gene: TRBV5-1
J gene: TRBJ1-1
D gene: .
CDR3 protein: CASSLVTEPENTEAFF
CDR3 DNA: TGCGCCAGCAGCTTGGTGACAGAACCGGAGAACACTGAAGCTTTCTTT

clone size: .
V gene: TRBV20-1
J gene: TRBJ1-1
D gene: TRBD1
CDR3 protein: CSARAIGTGEWWTEAFF
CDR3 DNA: TGCAGTGCTAGAGCGATAGGGACAGGGGAGTGGTGGACTGAAGCTTTCTTT

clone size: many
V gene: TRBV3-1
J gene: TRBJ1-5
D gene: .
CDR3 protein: CASSHGDQEYQPQHF
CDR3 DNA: TGTGCCAGCAGCCATGGGGACCAGGAATATCAGCCCCAGCATTTT

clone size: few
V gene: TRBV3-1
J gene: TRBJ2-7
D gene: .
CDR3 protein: CASSHLQDRKQYF
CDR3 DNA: TGTGCCAGCAGCCACCTACAAGACAGAAAGCAGTACTTC

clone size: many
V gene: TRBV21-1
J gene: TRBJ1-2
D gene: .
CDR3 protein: CASSPSLSGDPPYGYTF
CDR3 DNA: TGTGCCAGCAGCCCTAGCCTCTCCGGGGATCCTCCCTATGGCTACACCTTC